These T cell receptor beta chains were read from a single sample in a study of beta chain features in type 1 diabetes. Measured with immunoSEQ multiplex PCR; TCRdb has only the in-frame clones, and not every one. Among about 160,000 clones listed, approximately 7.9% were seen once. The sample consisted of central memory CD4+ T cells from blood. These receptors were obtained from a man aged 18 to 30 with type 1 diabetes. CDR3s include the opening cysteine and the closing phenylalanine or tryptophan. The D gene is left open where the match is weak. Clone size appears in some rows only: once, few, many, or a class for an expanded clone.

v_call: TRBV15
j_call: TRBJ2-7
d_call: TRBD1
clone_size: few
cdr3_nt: TGTGCCACCAGCAGAGATGGGACAGAGCGCTACGAGCAGTACTTC
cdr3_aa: CATSRDGTERYEQYF

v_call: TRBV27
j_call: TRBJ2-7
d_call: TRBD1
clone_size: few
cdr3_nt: TGTGCCAGCAGTTTAGGACAGGGGATCGCCTACGAGCAGTACTTC
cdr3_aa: CASSLGQGIAYEQYF

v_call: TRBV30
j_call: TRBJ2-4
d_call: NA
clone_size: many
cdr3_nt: TGTGCCTGGAGTGTGGCGGGGCGGAACATTCAGTACTTC
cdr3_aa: CAWSVAGRNIQYF

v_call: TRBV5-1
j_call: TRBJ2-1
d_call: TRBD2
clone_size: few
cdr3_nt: TGCGCCAGCATGTCTAACAGCGGGGGCAATGAGCAGTTCTTC
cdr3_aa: CASMSNSGGNEQFF

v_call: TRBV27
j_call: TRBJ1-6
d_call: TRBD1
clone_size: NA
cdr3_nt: TGTGCCAGCAGTTTCGGGACAGGGAACTCACCCCTCCACTTT
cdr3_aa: CASSFGTGNSPLHF

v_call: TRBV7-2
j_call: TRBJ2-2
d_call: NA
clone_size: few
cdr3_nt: TGTGCCAGCAGCCCCCAGGGCGGCGGGGAGCTGTTTTTT
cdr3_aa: CASSPQGGGELFF

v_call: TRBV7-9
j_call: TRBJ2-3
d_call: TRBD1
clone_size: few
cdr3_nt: TGTGCCAGCAGTTATGATCCGGGACAGGGGGCGGATACGCAGTATTTT
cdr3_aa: CASSYDPGQGADTQYF

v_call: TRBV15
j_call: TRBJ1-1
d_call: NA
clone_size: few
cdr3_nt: TGTGCCACCAGCAGAAACACTGGGAGGGCTATCAATGAAGCTTTCTTT
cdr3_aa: CATSRNTGRAINEAFF

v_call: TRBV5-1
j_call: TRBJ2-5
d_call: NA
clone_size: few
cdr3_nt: TGCGCCAGCAGCACACAGGGCGATTGGGAGACCCAGTACTTC
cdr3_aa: CASSTQGDWETQYF

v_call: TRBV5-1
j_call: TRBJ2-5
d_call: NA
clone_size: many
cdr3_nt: TGCGCCAGCAGCTTGGCCGGGGTTAAAGAGACCCAGTACTTC
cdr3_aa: CASSLAGVKETQYF

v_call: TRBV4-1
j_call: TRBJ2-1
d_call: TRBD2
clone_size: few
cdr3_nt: TGCGCCAGCAGCCGAGGGACTAGCGGGATGAATGAGCAGTTCTTC
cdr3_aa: CASSRGTSGMNEQFF

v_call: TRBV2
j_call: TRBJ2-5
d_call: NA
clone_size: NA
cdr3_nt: TGTGCCAGCAGTGAGTTTCAGGGGCAGAAGAAAGAGACCCAGTACTTC
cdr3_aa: CASSEFQGQKKETQYF